This T cell receptor beta chain was retrieved from a study of PD-1 blockade in classical Hodgkin lymphoma. Study overall: The nivolumab dose that patients received was 3 mg/kg, given intravenously every 2 weeks.

Regarding the study as a whole: It was reported that newly diagnosed patients had less baseline TCR diversity than healthy donors. Whoever responded completely had baseline diversity much like that seen in newly diagnosed patients.

Details on this clone: Its cognate antigen is unknown.

Trimming shortened V by 4 bases and J by 0 bases, and 11 bases separated the two germline ends. CDR3 length: 15 residues. Germline assignment: CDR1 MGHRA and CDR2 YSYEKL. This table comes from immunoSEQ multiplex PCR, and its TCRdb copy is limited to in-frame clones, with some not included. The sample includes about 6,400 clones, approximately 71% of them seen just once. Sample time point: cycle 4 day 1 (C4D1), after 5 to 7 weeks of nivolumab. Autologous stem cell transplantation was followed by relapse in every patient, and brentuximab vedotin exposure varied. Thawed PBMCs were subjected to magnetic negative selection, which yielded isolated CD8+ T cells. Best response was recorded as complete response, partial response or progressive disease.

V is TRBV4-1 and J is TRBJ2-3, with D perhaps TRBD2 (6 bases). The sequence came from a human donor with classical Hodgkin lymphoma. The sample in question was CD8+ T cells from blood, obtained before the fourth cycle of nivolumab. The CDR3 loop reads CASSPHGGSTDTQYF. The CDR3 DNA is TGCGCCAGCAGCCCCCACGGAGGGAGCACAGATACGCAGTATTTT.